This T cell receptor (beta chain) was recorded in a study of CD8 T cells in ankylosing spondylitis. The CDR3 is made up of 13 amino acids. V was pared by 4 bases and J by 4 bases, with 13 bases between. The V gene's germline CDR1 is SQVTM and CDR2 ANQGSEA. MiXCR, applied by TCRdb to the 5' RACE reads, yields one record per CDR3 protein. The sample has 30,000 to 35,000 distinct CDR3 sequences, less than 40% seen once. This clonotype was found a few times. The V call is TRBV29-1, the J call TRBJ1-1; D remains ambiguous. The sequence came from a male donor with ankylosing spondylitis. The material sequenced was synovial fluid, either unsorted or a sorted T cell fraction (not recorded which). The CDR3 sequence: CSVGGDLSTEAFF. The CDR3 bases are TGCAGCGTTGGGGGTGACTTGAGCACTGAAGCTTTCTTT.